The present T cell receptor beta chain was sequenced within a study of shared clonotypes between healthy human individuals. Study background: A couple of women and three men aged 18 to 49 served as donors. General study points: Sampling covered blood only; tissue repertoires likely differ.

The CDR3 has 13 amino acids. Looked up from germline, CDR1 is LNHDA and CDR2 is SQIVND (reference sequence). Trimming took 6 bases from V and 8 from J, leaving 16 bases between them. Turning to this clone: What it recognizes is unknown.

Here immunoSEQ multiplex PCR was the method, and the copy in TCRdb shows in-frame clones only, minus some. The sample has some 2,500,000 clones; roughly 93% are singletons. The receptor's source is a man aged 18 to 29 in good health. Some clones in this sample may be carry-over from other donors' samples. Sequenced material: naive CD4+ T cells from PBMCs. Subset denoted: CD45RA+ positively selected. This chain connects TRBV19 to TRBJ1-2, with D possibly matching TRBD1 (6 bases). CDR3 nucleotides: TGTGCCAGTAGCCGACAGGTCCAAACCGGCTACACCTTC. This codes for CASSRQVQTGYTF.